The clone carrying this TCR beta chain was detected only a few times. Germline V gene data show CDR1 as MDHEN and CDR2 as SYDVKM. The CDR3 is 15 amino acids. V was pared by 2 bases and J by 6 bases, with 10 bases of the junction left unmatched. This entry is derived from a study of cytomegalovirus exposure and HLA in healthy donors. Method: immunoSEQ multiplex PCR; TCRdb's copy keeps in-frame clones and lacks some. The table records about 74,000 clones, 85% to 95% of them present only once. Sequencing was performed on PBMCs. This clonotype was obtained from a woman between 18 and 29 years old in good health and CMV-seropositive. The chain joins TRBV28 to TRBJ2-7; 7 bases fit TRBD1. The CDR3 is CASSLAGAGGLEQYF. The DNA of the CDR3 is TGTGCCAGCAGTTTAGCCGGGGCAGGGGGTCTCGAGCAGTACTTC.